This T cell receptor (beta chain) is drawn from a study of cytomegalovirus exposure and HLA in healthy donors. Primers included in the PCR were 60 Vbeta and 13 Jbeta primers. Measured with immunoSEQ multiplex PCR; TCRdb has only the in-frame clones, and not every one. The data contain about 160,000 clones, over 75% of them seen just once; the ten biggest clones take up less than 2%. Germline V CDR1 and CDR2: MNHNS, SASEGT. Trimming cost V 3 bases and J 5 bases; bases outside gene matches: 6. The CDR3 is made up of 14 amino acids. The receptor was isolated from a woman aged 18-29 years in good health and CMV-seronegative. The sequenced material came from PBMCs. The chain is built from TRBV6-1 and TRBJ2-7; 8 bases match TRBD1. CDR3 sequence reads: CASSDFQGADEQYF. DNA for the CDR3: TGTGCCAGCAGTGATTTCCAGGGGGCGGACGAGCAGTACTTC.